This TCR beta chain was recovered during a study of blood T cells in healthy people across ages. Study-wide results and limits: Long-lived donors had more naive CD4+ cells and higher diversity than aged donors.

CDR1 is MNHEY and CDR2 is SVGAGI in the germline V gene. This CDR3 comprises 18 residues. V was pared by 0 bases and J by 2 bases, with 16 bases between. A second 7 to 11 cycle PCR used barcoded and J-beta primers. TCRdb called the 5' RACE reads again in MiXCR, with one record for every CDR3 protein. The repertoire consists of 1,500,000 or so distinct CDR3 sequences, with 59% occurring once and the leading ten covering 5% to 7%. Concerning this clonotype: The antigen is not known.

The TCR was taken from a man aged 18 to 29 in good health. Sequencing input: blood. The J gene is TRBJ1-4, the V gene TRBV6-5; no reliable D call. The CDR3 nucleotides read TGTGCCAGCAGTTACTCGTTAAGCCTGGTTTCCACTAATGAAAAACTGTTTTTT. It yields the protein CASSYSLSLVSTNEKLFF.